This T cell receptor beta chain appears in the sequencing data of a study of a mutant IDH1 vaccine in newly diagnosed glioma. Overall study context: In weeks 1, 3, 5, 7, 11, 15, 19 and 23, patients were vaccinated.

The time point here: week 11, during vaccination. Vaccinated patients received 300 ug of mutant IDH1 20-mer peptide per dose, with topical imiquimod. New IDH1-mutant, ATRX-lost WHO grade 3 or 4 astrocytomas occurred in donors. Method: immunoSEQ multiplex PCR; TCRdb's copy keeps in-frame clones and lacks some. This sample carries some 120,000 clones, 80% of them seen once, and the ten largest clones take 5.5%. To note about this clone: Antigen unknown.

Germline CDR1 reads SNHLY; CDR2 reads FYNNEI. The V gene lost 4 bases and the J gene lost 3 bases, with 9 bases spanning the gap. The CDR3 consists of 13 residues. Study-level results: The authors found pseudoprogression apparently unrelated to changes in top peripheral T cell clonotypes.

This TCR derives from a man aged 35 to 55 with glioma. This specimen consisted of PBMCs, obtained from a glioma patient whose treatment included an IDH1 peptide vaccine. This sequence joins TRBV2 and TRBJ2-5; D possibly corresponds to TRBD2 (5 bases). In DNA form, the CDR3 reads TGTGCCAGCAGTGCGGCCGGGGAAGAGACCCAGTACTTC. It codes for CASSAAGEETQYF.